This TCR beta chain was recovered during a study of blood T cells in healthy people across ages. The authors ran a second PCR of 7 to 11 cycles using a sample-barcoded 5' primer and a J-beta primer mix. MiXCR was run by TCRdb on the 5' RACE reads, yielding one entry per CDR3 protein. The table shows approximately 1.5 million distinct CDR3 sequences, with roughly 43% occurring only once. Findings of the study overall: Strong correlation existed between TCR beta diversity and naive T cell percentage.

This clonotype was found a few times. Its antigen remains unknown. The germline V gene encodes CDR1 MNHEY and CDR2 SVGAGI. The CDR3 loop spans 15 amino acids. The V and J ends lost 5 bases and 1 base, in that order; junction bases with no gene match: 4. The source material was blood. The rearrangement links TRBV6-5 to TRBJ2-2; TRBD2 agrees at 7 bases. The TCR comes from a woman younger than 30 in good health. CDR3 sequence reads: CASSPGGGNTGELFF. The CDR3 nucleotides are TGTGCCAGCAGTCCCGGCGGGGGGAACACCGGGGAGCTGTTTTTT.